This T cell receptor (beta chain) is from a study of post-analysis software for immune sequencing data. Study details: The courses of disease that were included comprised relapsing-remitting, secondary progressive and progressive-relapsing multiple sclerosis.

Prepared TCR beta cDNA libraries contained unique molecular identifiers. The yield from roughly 1 to 10 million T cells was roughly 500,000 cDNA molecules in total. TCRdb called the PCR reads again in MiXCR, with one record for every CDR3 protein. The sample carries 430,000 or so distinct CDR3 sequences, approximately 37% recorded once. Points on this clonotype: Its target is not known.

J lost 0 bases, V lost 0 bases, and 4 bases had no gene match. There are 18 residues in the CDR3. Per germline, CDR1 SGHRS and CDR2 YFSETQ. General study findings and limits: Controls had significantly higher normalized Chao1 diversity than multiple sclerosis patients. F measure clustering grouped samples strongly by preparation batch. Roughly five TRBV segments appeared more often in patients than in controls, and TRBV5-6, TRBV5-1 and TRBV20-1 were among these.

The clonotype was recovered from a girl between 2 and 10 years old with multiple sclerosis. This rearrangement joins TRBV5-1 to TRBJ2-2, with 11 bases lining up with TRBD2. Sequenced: blood. The CDR3 DNA follows: TGCGCCAGCAGCTTGGTGCTAGCGGGGGGCTCGAACACCGGGGAGCTGTTTTTT. It is translated as CASSLVLAGGSNTGELFF.